Detailed here is one T cell receptor (beta chain). Its antigen is undetermined. CDR3 size: 13 residues. Germline-derived CDR1 and CDR2 are MNHEY and SVGAGI. V was clipped by 6 bases and J by 5 bases; unmatched bases: 4. This entry belongs to a study of shared clonotypes between healthy human individuals. The assay was immunoSEQ multiplex PCR, and TCRdb's table has in-frame clones only and misses some. Among over 2,000,000 clones listed, just over 90% were seen once. Naive CD8 cells lacked CD45RO, underwent positive selection for CCR7 and left out terminally differentiated effector memory CD45RA+ cells. General study results and limits: Around 5% was the fraction of naive CD4 clonotypes found shared across several donors.

The chain combines TRBV6-5 with TRBJ2-1; the match to TRBD1 covers 7 bases. The source of this sequence is a young man in good health. Some clones in this sample may be carry-over from other donors' samples. Sequenced input: naive CD8+ T cells from PBMCs. The CDR3 here is CASRYRGHNEQFF. The CDR3 region has the DNA TGTGCCAGCAGATACAGGGGCCACAATGAGCAGTTCTTC.